Listed below are T cell receptor beta chains from one sample, sequenced in a study of beta chain features in type 1 diabetes. Profiled with immunoSEQ multiplex PCR; TCRdb holds only in-frame clones, not every one. Of roughly 180,000 clones in the sample, under 9.5% were seen once. The sequenced sample was central memory CD4+ T cells from blood. All receptors come from a man aged 18 to 35 with type 1 diabetes. Each CDR3 is given with its conserved first and last residue. Each record gives: CDR3 length, clone size, J gene, D gene, V gene, CDR3 protein, CDR3 DNA. D genes are given only for firm matches. Clone sizes are given selectively: once, few, many, or a class where the clone is expanded.

CDR3 length: 13
clone size: -
J gene: TRBJ1-2
D gene: TRBD1
V gene: TRBV2
CDR3 protein: CASSPGQGSGYTF
CDR3 DNA: TGTGCCAGCTCACCGGGACAGGGGAGCGGCTACACCTTC

CDR3 length: 19
clone size: -
J gene: TRBJ2-4
D gene: TRBD1
V gene: TRBV19
CDR3 protein: CASSRFTGQGAGAKNIQYF
CDR3 DNA: TGTGCCAGTAGCCGGTTCACCGGACAGGGGGCCGGGGCCAAAAACATTCAGTACTTC

CDR3 length: 15
clone size: -
J gene: TRBJ2-5
D gene: TRBD1
V gene: TRBV18
CDR3 protein: CASSPGQGIGETQYF
CDR3 DNA: TGTGCCAGCTCACCCGGACAGGGAATTGGAGAGACCCAGTACTTC

CDR3 length: 14
clone size: few
J gene: TRBJ1-2
D gene: TRBD1
V gene: TRBV6-6
CDR3 protein: CASSSLGQGRWYTF
CDR3 DNA: TGTGCCAGCAGTTCCCTGGGACAGGGGAGGTGGTACACCTTC

CDR3 length: 13
clone size: many
J gene: TRBJ1-5
D gene: -
V gene: TRBV4-3
CDR3 protein: CASSQDYGQPQHF
CDR3 DNA: TGCGCCAGCAGCCAAGATTACGGTCAGCCCCAGCATTTT

CDR3 length: 14
clone size: -
J gene: TRBJ2-3
D gene: TRBD1
V gene: TRBV11-2
CDR3 protein: CASSPPDRQGPQYF
CDR3 DNA: TGTGCCAGCAGTCCTCCCGACCGACAGGGTCCGCAGTATTTT

CDR3 length: 14
clone size: once
J gene: TRBJ1-1
D gene: TRBD1
V gene: TRBV5-1
CDR3 protein: CASSAQGLDTEAFF
CDR3 DNA: TGCGCCAGCAGCGCACAGGGGCTTGACACTGAAGCTTTCTTT

CDR3 length: 12
clone size: few
J gene: TRBJ2-7
D gene: -
V gene: TRBV9
CDR3 protein: CASGGDSYEQYF
CDR3 DNA: TGTGCCAGCGGCGGGGACAGCTACGAGCAGTACTTC

CDR3 length: 15
clone size: -
J gene: TRBJ2-3
D gene: TRBD2
V gene: TRBV7-8
CDR3 protein: CASREGTSGTDTQYF
CDR3 DNA: TGTGCCAGTCGTGAGGGGACTAGCGGCACAGATACGCAGTATTTT

CDR3 length: 13
clone size: -
J gene: TRBJ1-1
D gene: TRBD1
V gene: TRBV10-3
CDR3 protein: CAISLDRATEAFF
CDR3 DNA: TGTGCCATCAGTTTAGACAGGGCCACTGAAGCTTTCTTT

CDR3 length: 15
clone size: few
J gene: TRBJ1-5
D gene: TRBD1
V gene: TRBV5-1
CDR3 protein: CASSFGQGANQPQHF
CDR3 DNA: TGCGCCAGCAGCTTCGGACAGGGGGCAAATCAGCCCCAGCATTTT

CDR3 length: 12
clone size: -
J gene: TRBJ2-7
D gene: -
V gene: TRBV7-9
CDR3 protein: CASSLTSYEQYF
CDR3 DNA: TGTGCCAGCAGCTTAACCAGCTACGAGCAGTACTTC

CDR3 length: 12
clone size: few
J gene: TRBJ2-5
D gene: TRBD1
V gene: TRBV2
CDR3 protein: CASSDRGETQYF
CDR3 DNA: TGTGCCAGCAGCGACAGGGGGGAGACCCAGTACTTC

CDR3 length: 15
clone size: many
J gene: TRBJ1-2
D gene: TRBD1
V gene: TRBV4-1
CDR3 protein: CASSPGTGIGYGYTF
CDR3 DNA: TGCGCCAGCAGCCCGGGGACAGGGATCGGCTATGGCTACACCTTC

CDR3 length: 13
clone size: -
J gene: TRBJ1-5
D gene: -
V gene: TRBV2
CDR3 protein: CASSEYERLAQHF
CDR3 DNA: TGTGCCAGCAGTGAATACGAGCGACTGGCCCAGCATTTT

CDR3 length: 15
clone size: -
J gene: TRBJ2-3
D gene: TRBD1
V gene: TRBV30
CDR3 protein: CAWRPRTGSTDTQYF
CDR3 DNA: TGTGCCTGGAGGCCCCGGACAGGGTCCACAGATACGCAGTATTTT

CDR3 length: 14
clone size: few
J gene: TRBJ2-7
D gene: -
V gene: TRBV7-2
CDR3 protein: CASSLGRQSYEQYF
CDR3 DNA: TGTGCCAGCAGCTTAGGGAGGCAGTCCTACGAGCAGTACTTC

CDR3 length: 12
clone size: -
J gene: TRBJ1-5
D gene: -
V gene: TRBV7-2
CDR3 protein: CASSFSGQPQHF
CDR3 DNA: TGTGCCAGCAGCTTCTCGGGACAGCCCCAGCATTTT

CDR3 length: 16
clone size: few
J gene: TRBJ2-5
D gene: TRBD2
V gene: TRBV5-1
CDR3 protein: CASSLGLAGGSETQYF
CDR3 DNA: TGCGCCAGCAGCTTGGGACTAGCGGGAGGTTCGGAGACCCAGTACTTC

CDR3 length: 14
clone size: -
J gene: TRBJ2-5
D gene: -
V gene: TRBV12-5
CDR3 protein: CASGLGSGRETQYF
CDR3 DNA: TGTGCTAGTGGTTTGGGTTCAGGTCGGGAGACCCAGTACTTC